The T cell receptor (beta chain) under discussion was sequenced for a study of T cell responses to AZD1222 COVID-19 vaccine. With 2 bases removed from V and 1 base from J, the gap between germline ends came to 5 bases. CDR1 is SGDLS and CDR2 is YYNGEE in the germline V gene. This CDR3 has 13 residues. Using immunoSEQ multiplex PCR, the repertoire was profiled, and TCRdb retains in-frame clones only, with some absent. Counted here are 110,000 to 150,000 clones, roughly nine tenths occurring once; the ten biggest clones make up under 2%. V is TRBV9 and J is TRBJ2-3; D not certain. The receptor was derived from an adult in good health. Sequencing was performed on peripheral blood, taken on day 0 of AZD1222 vaccination. CDR3 sequence: CASSVQGTDTQYF. CDR3 sequence (DNA): TGTGCCAGCAGCGTGCAGGGCACAGATACGCAGTATTTT.